This T cell receptor beta chain derives from a study of shared clonotypes between healthy human individuals. Overall study context: Serving as donors were two women and a few men, whose ages spanned 18 to 49.

Study-level points and caveats: An anticipated effect of sequencing depth on clonotype sharing among donors was recognized.

Regarding this clone: Its target is unknown.

Genomic DNA for unsorted samples, which was extracted with the QIAamp DNA Blood Mini kit, came from 85 million to 90 million PBMCs. The authors' processing: ImmunoSEQ gave junction-only sequences without quality scores, so filtering differed. The method was immunoSEQ multiplex PCR; TCRdb's version includes in-frame clones alone and lacks a portion of them. The V and J calls and clone size come from that table; D and trimming were worked out from the DNA. The sample carries some 490,000 clones, over 70% recorded once. The CDR3 is 12 amino acids. Germline CDR1 SGHRS, CDR2 YFSETQ. V lost 4 bases, J lost 6 bases, and 2 bases stayed unmatched.

Source material: PBMCs. The V gene is TRBV5-1, the J gene TRBJ2-7, with TRBD2 matching over 9 bases. The sequence derives from a woman aged 35 to 49 in good health. Some clones in this sample may be carry-over from other donors' samples. CDR3 in DNA: TGCGCCAGCAGCCAGACTAGCGGCGAGCAGTACTTC. Translating gives CASSQTSGEQYF.